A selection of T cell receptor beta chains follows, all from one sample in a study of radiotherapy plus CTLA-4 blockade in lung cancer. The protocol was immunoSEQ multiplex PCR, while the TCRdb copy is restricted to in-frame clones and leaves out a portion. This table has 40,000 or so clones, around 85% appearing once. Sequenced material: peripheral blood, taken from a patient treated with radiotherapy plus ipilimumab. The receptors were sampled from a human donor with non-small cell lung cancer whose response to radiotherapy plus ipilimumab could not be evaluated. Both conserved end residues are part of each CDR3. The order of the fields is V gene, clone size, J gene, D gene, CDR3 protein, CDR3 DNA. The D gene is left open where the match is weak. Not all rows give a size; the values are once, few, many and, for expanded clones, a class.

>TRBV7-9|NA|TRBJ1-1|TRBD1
CASSLAGTGVAFF
TGTGCCAGCAGCTTAGCCGGGACAGGGGTAGCTTTCTTT
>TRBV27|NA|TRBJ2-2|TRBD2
CASSPRKTGGLRANTGELFF
TGTGCCAGCAGCCCACGGAAAACGGGAGGGTTACGGGCGAACACCGGGGAGCTGTTTTTT
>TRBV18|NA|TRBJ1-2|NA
CASTPDRVPNYGYTF
TGTGCCAGCACCCCCGACAGAGTCCCTAACTATGGCTACACCTTC
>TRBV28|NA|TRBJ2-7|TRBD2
CASSQWTRGNGEQYF
TGTGCCAGCAGCCAATGGACTAGAGGTAACGGCGAGCAGTACTTC
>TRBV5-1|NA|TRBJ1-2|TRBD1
CASSLNPKGQTYTF
TGCGCCAGCAGCTTGAACCCCAAGGGACAGACCTACACCTTC
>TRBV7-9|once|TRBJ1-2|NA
CASSPYLWGSTNYGYTF
TGTGCCAGCAGTCCTTATTTGTGGGGCAGCACTAACTATGGCTACACCTTC
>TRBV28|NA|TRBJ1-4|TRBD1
CASSPPQGSNEKLFF
TGTGCCAGCAGCCCTCCACAGGGGAGCAATGAAAAACTGTTTTTT
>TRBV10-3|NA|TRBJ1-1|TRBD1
CAIRPQGVFNTEAFF
TGTGCCATCCGCCCCCAGGGGGTCTTTAACACTGAAGCTTTCTTT
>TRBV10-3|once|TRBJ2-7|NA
CAISGEGAYEQYF
TGTGCCATCAGTGGGGAGGGGGCCTACGAGCAGTACTTC
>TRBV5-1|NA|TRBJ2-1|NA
CASSLGVLSSYNEQFF
TGCGCCAGCAGCTTGGGTGTTCTCTCCTCCTACAATGAGCAGTTCTTC
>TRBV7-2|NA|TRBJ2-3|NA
CASSRTGQKNNQGTDTQYF
TGTGCCAGCAGCCGAACTGGACAAAAAAACAACCAGGGCACAGATACGCAGTATTTT
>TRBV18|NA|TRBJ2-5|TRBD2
CASSHGLAPAGEQYF
TGTGCCAGCTCACATGGACTGGCTCCCGCGGGGGAGCAGTACTTC
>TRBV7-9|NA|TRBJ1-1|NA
CASSLGARTEAFF
TGTGCCAGCAGCTTAGGGGCACGGACTGAAGCTTTCTTT
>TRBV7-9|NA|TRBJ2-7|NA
CASSLGGAPTYEQYF
TGTGCCAGCAGCTTAGGTGGGGCTCCTACCTACGAGCAGTACTTC
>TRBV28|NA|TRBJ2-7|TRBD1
CASSSSGQGTYEQYF
TGTGCCAGCAGTTCGTCGGGACAGGGTACCTACGAGCAGTACTTC
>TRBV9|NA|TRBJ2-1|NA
CASRNPVTDNEQFF
TGTGCCAGCAGGAACCCGGTTACTGACAATGAGCAGTTCTTC
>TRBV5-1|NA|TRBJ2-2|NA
CASSPGGNTGELFF
TGCGCCAGCAGCCCCGGGGGGAACACCGGGGAGCTGTTTTTT
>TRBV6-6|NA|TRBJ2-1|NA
CASSYSPVSSYNEQFF
TGTGCCAGCAGTTACTCGCCCGTTAGCTCCTACAATGAGCAGTTCTTC
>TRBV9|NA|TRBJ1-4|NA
CASSGPQEKLFF
TGTGCCAGCAGCGGGCCGCAGGAAAAACTGTTTTTT
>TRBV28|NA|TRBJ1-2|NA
CASSLTGFGYTF
TGTGCCAGCAGCCTAACAGGGTTCGGCTACACCTTC
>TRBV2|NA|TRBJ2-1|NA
CASSAQTSYNEQFF
TGTGCCAGCAGTGCGCAGACTTCCTACAATGAGCAGTTCTTC
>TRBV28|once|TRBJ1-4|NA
CASRRGWGATNEKLFF
TGTGCCAGCCGCCGAGGATGGGGGGCAACTAATGAAAAACTGTTTTTT
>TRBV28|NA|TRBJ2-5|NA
CASSQGNQETQYF
TGTGCCAGCAGCCAGGGCAACCAAGAGACCCAGTACTTC